The clone carrying this TCR beta chain was counted only a few times. Its antigen is unidentified. The CDR3 spans 13 residues. V was pared by 4 bases and J by 8 bases, with 7 bases of the junction left unmatched. Per germline, CDR1 SGHRS and CDR2 YFSETQ. Individually, cDNA molecules had unique molecular identifiers attached to them. MiXCR, run by TCRdb on the 5' RACE reads, gives a single entry per CDR3 protein. The top ten hold 2.7% of the sample, which has tens of thousands of distinct CDR3 sequences, 9.5% to 15% seen once. This record comes from a study of early T cells in non-severe SARS-CoV-2 infection. For the study at large: Chains stayed unpaired after sequencing of bulk RNA from unsorted whole blood. Study findings and constraints: The study's VDJdb matching favored anti-spike CD8 responses and missed private and CD4 specificities.

This specimen was whole blood, taken at baseline. The V gene is TRBV5-1, the J gene TRBJ1-1; TRBD1 matches 8 bases. The receptor comes from an adult who was a healthcare worker with PCR-confirmed SARS-CoV-2 infection or an uninfected control (not recorded which). The CDR3 nucleotides read TGCGCCAGCAGCGGGACCGACAGGGGAGAAGCTTTCTTT. Translation: CASSGTDRGEAFF.